Shown below are 15 T cell receptor beta chains from a single sample sequenced in a study of T cells expressing NK-cell markers. After re-calling the 5' RACE reads, TCRdb lists one entry per CDR3 protein, DNA absent. The repertoire table contains a few hundred thousand distinct CDR3 sequences. Sequenced input: blood T cells: a sorted CD56 or NKG2C T cell subset, CD4+ or CD8+ T cells, or bulk PBMC T cells (not recorded which). These receptors were taken from a woman aged 50 to 60 in good health.

The chain links TRBV4-1 to TRBJ2-7. Germline V lookup: CDR1 MGHRA, CDR2 YSYEKL. The CDR3 has 12 amino acids. CDR3 sequence reads: CASSQDKGEQYF.

The chain links TRBV3-1 to TRBJ2-7; TCRdb picks TRBD2, but there is no DNA to check that call. This CDR3 spans 15 amino acids. Germline CDR1 LGHDT, CDR2 YNNKEL (reference sequence). The CDR3 is CASSQVRDPSYEQYF.

V gene TRBV13 combines with J gene TRBJ2-2; TCRdb's D gene call, TRBD2, goes unchecked for lack of DNA. Per the germline V gene, CDR1 is PRHDT and CDR2 is FYEKMQ (reference sequence). This CDR3 is built from 17 residues. CDR3 amino acids: CASSLTGLTATTGELFF.

This chain joins TRBV11-2 and TRBJ2-1; TCRdb gives TRBD2 as the D gene, but with no DNA this cannot be confirmed. CDR3 length equals 16 residues. From germline, CDR1 is SGHAT and CDR2 FQNNGV. CDR3 residues: CASSLPQRAGGDEQFF.

The V and J genes are TRBV12-5 and TRBJ2-7; TCRdb calls TRBD1, which cannot be checked without DNA. The CDR3 has 18 amino acids. Germline CDR1 and CDR2: LGHNT and FRNRAP. CDR3 residues: CASGLAPKGEEIAHEQYF.

This chain links TRBV24-1 with TRBJ2-1; TCRdb's D call of TRBD2 is untestable without DNA. The CDR3 has 16 amino acids. The V gene's germline CDR1 is KGHDR and CDR2 SFDVKD. The CDR3 spells CATSGGVGVPYNEQFF.

The chain recombines TRBV3-1 with TRBJ2-3; TCRdb designates TRBD2, a call that cannot be tested without DNA. This CDR3 has 15 amino acids. Germline V gives CDR1 LGHDT, CDR2 YNNKEL (reference sequence). The CDR3 spells CASTQTTSGRGTQYF.

The CDR3 is CASSPSNGNSPLHF. This chain connects TRBV5-1 to TRBJ1-6. CDR3 size: 14 residues. In germline, CDR1 is SGHRS, CDR2 YFSETQ.

The V call is TRBV6-1, the J call TRBJ2-5; TCRdb designates TRBD1, a call that cannot be tested without DNA. The CDR3 runs to 14 residues. Per the germline V gene, CDR1 is MNHNS and CDR2 is SASEGT. The CDR3 spells CATKVQGAQETQYF.

The V call is TRBV12-3 or TRBV12-4, the J call TRBJ2-3; TCRdb gives TRBD1 as the D gene, but with no DNA this cannot be confirmed. This CDR3 is built from 20 residues. CDR3 loop: CASSSPGTGRSPLGTDTQYF.

The CDR3 loop reads CASSRDRGFDEQYF. This chain joins TRBV2 and TRBJ2-7; TCRdb calls TRBD1, which cannot be checked without DNA. CDR3 length: 14 amino acids. Germline lookup yields CDR1 SNHLY and CDR2 FYNNEI. The full variable domain, its missing parts supplied by reference TRBV2 and TRBJ2-7, is EPEVTQTPSHQVTQMGQEVILRCVPISNHLYFYWYRQILGQKVEFLVSFYNNEISEKSEIFDDQFSVERPDGSNFTLKIRSTKLEDSAMYFCASSRDRGFDEQYFGPGTRLTVT.

V is TRBV27 and J is TRBJ2-4; TCRdb calls TRBD1, which cannot be checked without DNA. Germline-derived CDR1 and CDR2 are MNHEY and SMNVEV (reference sequence). There are 15 residues in the CDR3. The CDR3 here is CASSYLGQRGYIQYF.

The J gene is TRBJ2-6, the V gene TRBV7-3; there is no DNA to check the TCRdb D call of TRBD1. The length of the CDR3 is 20 residues. CDR1 is SGHTA and CDR2 is FQGTGA in the germline V gene. CDR3 amino acids: CASSHMPPGQEFTGANVLTF.

The V call is TRBV12-3 or TRBV12-4, the J call TRBJ1-2. CDR3 length: 12 amino acids. The CDR3 region is CASSPRRGGYTF.

This chain connects TRBV29-1 to TRBJ2-1; TCRdb gives TRBD1 as the D gene, but with no DNA this cannot be confirmed. Looked up from germline, CDR1 is SQVTM and CDR2 is ANQGSEA. This CDR3 region has 15 residues. This chain's CDR3 is CSVSPQGRPYNEQFF.